The 23 T cell receptor beta chains reported below all come from one sample, sequenced in a study of CD8 T cells in Susac syndrome. When the RNA was reverse transcribed, random hexamers were used with an input of roughly 0.45 to 1 ug. From the immunoSEQ multiplex PCR reads, TCRdb called clonotypes with MiXCR, one entry per CDR3 protein. Of about 140,000 distinct CDR3 sequences listed, 95% were seen once; the top ten hold approximately 0.08%. The sample was CD4+ T cells from PBMCs. The receptors were sampled from a human donor with Susac syndrome.

The J gene is TRBJ1-2, the V gene TRBV28; D not certain. Germline V gene data show CDR1 as MDHEN and CDR2 as SYDVKM. This CDR3 comprises 12 residues. V was clipped by 6 bases and J by 0 bases, with 5 bases between them. CDR3 loop: CASRRANYGYTF. The CDR3 DNA sequence: TGTGCCAGCAGGCGAGCTAACTATGGCTACACCTTC.

This sequence joins TRBV29-1 and TRBJ1-5; D may be TRBD1 (5 bases). The germline V gene encodes CDR1 SQVTM and CDR2 ANQGSEA. Trimming removed 3 bases from V and 9 bases from J, with 18 bases in between. The CDR3 length is 14 residues. In DNA, the CDR3 is TGCAGCGTTGAGGTCGATCGGGGGGAGGGGCCCCAGCATTTT. It translates to CSVEVDRGEGPQHF.

This chain links TRBV12-3 or TRBV12-4 with TRBJ2-5; maybe TRBD2 (5 bases). This CDR3 has 14 amino acids. The V gene lost 7 bases and the J gene lost 3 bases, with 15 bases spanning the gap. The CDR3 is CASTRRAGEETQYF. As DNA, the CDR3 is TGTGCCAGCACCCGACGGGCGGGCGAAGAGACCCAGTACTTC.

V gene TRBV20-1 combines with J gene TRBJ2-5; weak D call: TRBD2 (6 bases). The ends were cut back, 4 bases at V and 2 bases at J, with 8 bases in the middle. The length of the CDR3 is 12 residues. Germline V CDR1 and CDR2: DFQATT, SNEGSKA (reference sequence). CDR3 sequence (DNA): TGCAGTGCTATCGGACTACAAGAGACCCAGTACTTC. It yields the protein CSAIGLQETQYF.

This chain links TRBV7-9 with TRBJ2-2; no reliable D call. V was clipped by 1 base and J by 3 bases, with 6 bases between them. Germline V gene sequence: CDR1 SEHNR, CDR2 FQNEAQ (reference sequence). The CDR3 consists of 14 residues. The DNA of the CDR3 is TGTGCCAGCAGCTTAGGTTACGACACCGGGGAGCTGTTTTTT. Protein product: CASSLGYDTGELFF. Full variable domain (missing parts from reference TRBV7-9 and TRBJ2-2): DTGVSQNPRHKITKRGQNVTFRCDPISEHNRLYWYRQTLGQGPEFLTYFQNEAQLEKSRLLSDRFSAERPKGSFSTLEIQRTEQGDSAMYLCASSLGYDTGELFFGEGSRLTVL.

The CDR3 DNA reads as TGTGCCAGCTCACCTAGCGGGGGTGACAATGAGCAGTTCTTC. It specifies CASSPSGGDNEQFF. The V and J genes are TRBV18 and TRBJ2-1; 9 bases are shared with TRBD2. Trimming cost V 3 bases and J 5 bases; bases outside gene matches: 2. From germline, CDR1 is KGHSH and CDR2 LQKENI. This CDR3 is built from 14 residues. The whole variable domain, filled in from reference TRBV18 and TRBJ2-1, reads NAGVMQNPRHLVRRRGQEARLRCSPMKGHSHVYWYRQLPEEGLKFMVYLQKENIIDESGMPKERFSAEFPKEGPSILRIQQVVRGDSAAYFCASSPSGGDNEQFFGPGTRLTVL.

The V and J genes are TRBV29-1 and TRBJ2-2; 9 bases map to TRBD1. The CDR3 is 15 residues long. Per the germline V gene, CDR1 is SQVTM and CDR2 is ANQGSEA. The J segment lost 5 bases and the V segment lost 8 bases, leaving 12 bases of the junction unmatched. The CDR3 nucleotides read TGCAGCACTAGGGCGGGACAGGGTGTTACCGGGGAGCTGTTTTTT. It specifies CSTRAGQGVTGELFF.

V usage is TRBV12-3 or TRBV12-4 and J usage is TRBJ2-1; D not certain. Trimming left V 7 bases short and J 5 bases short, with 18 bases between. The CDR3 contains 15 residues. CDR3 amino acids: CASTFRRKANNEQFF. The CDR3 coding sequence is TGTGCCAGCACCTTCCGGCGGAAGGCAAACAATGAGCAGTTCTTC.

This chain uses TRBV5-1 with TRBJ2-6; D might be TRBD2 (5 bases). Germline-derived CDR1 and CDR2 are SGHRS and YFSETQ. This CDR3 region has 16 residues. Trimming stripped 6 bases from V and 2 bases from J, with 15 bases between. In DNA form, the CDR3 reads TGCGCCAGCACTCCAGCGGTAAGGGCTGGGGCCAACGTCCTGACTTTC. Translation: CASTPAVRAGANVLTF.

The chain carries TRBV29-1 and TRBJ1-2, with 10 bases that match TRBD1. Germline CDR1 SQVTM, CDR2 ANQGSEA. The CDR3 is 11 residues long. V shed 4 bases and J 7 bases; nucleotides not matched to a gene: 0. CDR3 in DNA: TGCAGCGTTGGGACAGGGGGTGGCTACACCTTC. It specifies CSVGTGGGYTF.

This clonotype was counted a single time. CDR3 sequence (DNA): TGCAGTGCTAGGTGGGGTCACGGGTACGAGCAGTACTTC. Its translation: CSARWGHGYEQYF. The chain has TRBV20-1 and TRBJ2-7; D is ambiguous. V was shortened by 3 bases and J by 4 bases, with 13 bases between the two germline ends. CDR3 length: 13 residues. The germline gives CDR1 DFQATT, CDR2 SNEGSKA (reference sequence).

This sequence joins TRBV3-1 and TRBJ2-3, with TRBD2 identical over 10 bases. The CDR3 contains 16 residues. Germline CDR1 is LGHDT and CDR2 is YNNKEL (reference sequence). V was pared by 0 bases and J by 7 bases, with 7 bases of the junction left unmatched. Here the CDR3 reads CASSQEAGGLVHTQYF. In nucleotides, the CDR3 is TGTGCCAGCAGCCAAGAAGCGGGGGGGTTGGTACATACGCAGTATTTT.

The rearrangement uses TRBV29-1 and TRBJ2-3, with D perhaps matching TRBD2 (6 bases). The V gene's germline CDR1 is SQVTM and CDR2 ANQGSEA. V was pared by 7 bases and J by 5 bases, with 13 bases between. There are 12 residues in the CDR3. The CDR3 here is CSAGPGGDTQYF. In DNA form, the CDR3 reads TGCAGCGCGGGACCCGGGGGAGATACGCAGTATTTT.

The chain combines TRBV25-1 with TRBJ1-6; the match to TRBD1 covers 7 bases. Trimming at V came to 3 bases and at J to 9 bases, leaving 8 bases not matched to a gene. This CDR3 is built from 15 residues. In germline, CDR1 is MGHDK, CDR2 SYGVNS. The CDR3 sequence: CASSEPGGSGSPLHF. CDR3 DNA: TGTGCCAGCAGTGAGCCAGGGGGGTCGGGTTCACCCCTCCACTTT.

The DNA for the CDR3 is TGCAGTGCTAGAGATTATGCGGACAATCAGCCCCAGCATTTT. It yields the protein CSARDYADNQPQHF. The chain employs TRBV20-1 and TRBJ1-5; D is ambiguous. The CDR3 extends over 14 amino acids. The V gene's germline CDR1 is DFQATT and CDR2 SNEGSKA (reference sequence). Trimming removed 0 bases from V and 3 bases from J, with 9 bases in between.

The chain joins TRBV15 to TRBJ2-7; 12 positions agree with TRBD2. Germline assignment: CDR1 LNHNV and CDR2 YYDKDF (reference sequence). The CDR3 length is 18 residues. The J segment lost 3 bases and the V segment lost 1 base, leaving 10 bases of the junction unmatched. CDR3: CATSRGPSGRATDYEQYF. The DNA of the CDR3 is TGTGCCACCAGCAGAGGCCCTAGCGGGAGGGCCACAGACTACGAGCAGTACTTC. Full variable domain (rest looked up from reference TRBV15 and TRBJ2-7): DAMVIQNPRYQVTQFGKPVTLSCSQTLNHNVMYWYQQKSSQAPKLLFHYYDKDFNNEADTPDNFQSRRPNTSFCFLDIRSPGLGDTAMYLCATSRGPSGRATDYEQYFGPGTRLTVT.

The chain uses TRBV12-3 or TRBV12-4 and TRBJ2-6, with D possibly TRBD1 on 5 matching bases. This CDR3 has 15 amino acids. The V gene lost 6 bases and the J gene lost 2 bases, with 11 bases spanning the gap. In DNA, the CDR3 is TGTGCCAGCAGCGGCCCGACAGCTGGGGCCAACGTCCTGACTTTC. Amino acids: CASSGPTAGANVLTF.

The chain employs TRBV6-5 and TRBJ1-5; D remains ambiguous. CDR1 and CDR2 (germline): MNHEY, SVGAGI. The CDR3 contains 18 residues. Trimming removed 0 bases at V and 0 bases at J, with 15 bases between. Here the CDR3 reads CASSYSMRALYSNQPQHF. The CDR3 DNA follows: TGTGCCAGCAGTTACTCGATGCGGGCCCTATATAGCAATCAGCCCCAGCATTTT.

The chain is built from TRBV4-2 and TRBJ2-3; D perhaps matches TRBD2 (5 bases). V was pared by 0 bases and J by 6 bases, with 16 bases between. Germline values: CDR1 LGHNA, CDR2 YNFKEQ. There are 16 residues in the CDR3. The CDR3 sequence is CASSQDRDSPPDTQYF. CDR3 DNA sequence: TGTGCCAGCAGCCAAGATCGGGATAGCCCGCCGGATACGCAGTATTTT.

The V and J genes are TRBV23-1 and TRBJ1-2, with a weak D call TRBD1 (6 bases). TRBV23-1 is given ORF status, its function remaining uncertain. The length of the CDR3 is 13 residues. V lost 3 bases, J lost 6 bases, and 11 bases lay in between. This CDR3 reads CASSHSGGDGYTF. The CDR3 DNA sequence: TGCGCCAGCAGTCATAGTGGGGGCGATGGCTACACCTTC.

The V gene is TRBV29-1, the J gene TRBJ2-5, with 7 bases lining up with TRBD1. V shed 7 bases, J shed 4 bases, and the junction held 9 bases outside the gene matches. The CDR3 is 13 amino acids. Germline-derived CDR1 and CDR2 are SQVTM and ANQGSEA. CDR3 nucleotide sequence: TGCAGCGGACGGGACAGTTCAGTAGAGACCCAGTACTTC. Translated, it gives CSGRDSSVETQYF.

This clonotype was detected once. The chain uses TRBV5-1 and TRBJ1-2; a weak D match, TRBD1 (6 bases). V lost 4 bases, J lost 6 bases, and 13 bases lay in between. CDR1 is SGHRS and CDR2 is YFSETQ in the germline V gene. The CDR3 covers 13 residues. The CDR3 is CASSAGHGHGYTF. The CDR3 DNA reads TGCGCCAGCAGCGCGGGACACGGCCATGGCTACACCTTC.

V usage is TRBV2 and J usage is TRBJ2-3, with D maybe TRBD1 (5 bases). This CDR3 spans 16 amino acids. The germline V gene encodes CDR1 SNHLY and CDR2 FYNNEI. V lost 10 bases to trimming and J lost 4 bases, with 24 bases between them. CDR3 sequence reads: CATKKISNWGADTQYF. The CDR3 bases are TGTGCCACCAAGAAGATCTCGAACTGGGGCGCAGATACGCAGTATTTT.